This is a list of T cell receptor beta chains from one sample in a study of shared clonotypes between healthy human individuals. The table came from immunoSEQ multiplex PCR; TCRdb's copy has only in-frame clones and leaves some out. This table holds roughly 1 million clones, around 78% found once. Sequencing was done on a sample of memory CD4+ T cells from PBMCs. The receptors originated from a young man in good health. Some clones in this sample may be carry-over from other donors' samples. The CDR3 runs from the conserved cysteine through the conserved F or W. Each record gives: D gene, clone size, J gene, V gene, CDR3 protein, CDR3 DNA. D genes are given only for firm matches. Clone size is shown for a subset of rows, as once, few, many or a class of expanded clone.

NA,NA,TRBJ2-7,TRBV29-1,CSVGGLEGANYEQYF,TGCAGCGTTGGCGGCCTTGAAGGGGCAAACTACGAGCAGTACTTC
TRBD1,NA,TRBJ2-1,TRBV5-1,CASSPGTGAGDEQFF,TGCGCCAGCAGCCCTGGGACAGGGGCTGGCGATGAGCAGTTCTTC
TRBD2,NA,TRBJ2-3,TRBV5-4,CASSYLAGGTDTQYF,TGTGCCAGCAGCTACCTAGCGGGGGGCACAGATACGCAGTATTTT
TRBD2,NA,TRBJ2-1,TRBV28,CASSLDKGTRPFF,TGTGCCAGCAGTTTAGATAAGGGGACTAGACCGTTCTTC
NA,NA,TRBJ1-5,TRBV30,CAWSVQGGQPQHF,TGTGCCTGGAGTGTACAAGGGGGTCAGCCCCAGCATTTT
NA,NA,TRBJ2-7,TRBV6-5,CASSYRAGERDEQYF,TGTGCCAGCAGTTACAGGGCAGGGGAGAGAGACGAGCAGTACTTC
TRBD2,NA,TRBJ2-5,TRBV27,CASSLGPWGGETQYF,TGTGCCAGCAGTCTAGGACCCTGGGGGGGAGAGACCCAGTACTTC
NA,NA,TRBJ1-4,TRBV18,CASSPRHATNEKLFF,TGTGCCAGCTCACCGAGACACGCAACTAATGAAAAACTGTTTTTT
NA,once,TRBJ2-7,TRBV2,CASSDRGTYEQYF,TGTGCCAGCAGTGACAGGGGAACCTACGAGCAGTACTTC
NA,NA,TRBJ1-5,TRBV2,CASSGGNQPQHF,TGTGCCAGCAGTGGAGGTAATCAGCCCCAGCATTTT
TRBD1,NA,TRBJ1-1,TRBV29-1,CSVDRGGTEAFF,TGCAGCGTGGACAGGGGTGGGACTGAAGCTTTCTTT
NA,NA,TRBJ2-7,TRBV5-1,CASSASYEQYF,TGCGCCAGCAGCGCAAGCTACGAGCAGTACTTC
TRBD1,once,TRBJ2-7,TRBV5-4,CASSRTGDYEQYF,TGTGCCAGCAGCCGGACAGGGGATTACGAGCAGTACTTC
NA,many,TRBJ1-4,TRBV7-9,CASRFGQADEKLFF,TGTGCCAGCAGGTTCGGGCAGGCGGATGAAAAACTGTTTTTT
NA,NA,TRBJ2-3,TRBV27,CASSFEGHITDTQYF,TGTGCCAGCAGCTTCGAGGGTCATATCACAGATACGCAGTATTTT
NA,once,TRBJ2-7,TRBV18,CASSPLGLLGPRWNEQYF,TGTGCCAGCTCACCACTCGGTTTATTGGGACCTCGATGGAACGAGCAGTACTTC
TRBD1,NA,TRBJ2-5,TRBV6-5,CASSGQGAETQYF,TGTGCCAGTTCGGGACAGGGGGCCGAGACCCAGTACTTC
NA,NA,TRBJ2-7,TRBV19,CASSMGQGDKYF,TGTGCCAGTAGTATGGGCCAGGGCGACAAGTACTTC
NA,few,TRBJ1-2,TRBV28,CASSPRHYGYTF,TGTGCCAGCAGTCCCCGACACTATGGCTACACCTTC
NA,few,TRBJ2-3,TRBV11-2,CASSLDQGRGSADTQYF,TGTGCCAGCAGCTTAGATCAGGGTAGGGGTTCGGCAGATACGCAGTATTTT
TRBD1,once,TRBJ2-1,TRBV5-4,CASTHVVAGGTNEQFF,TGTGCCAGCACCCATGTCGTGGCAGGGGGTACGAATGAGCAGTTCTTC
NA,NA,TRBJ2-2,TRBV19,CASSLARINTGELFF,TGTGCCAGTAGCCTAGCGCGCATAAACACCGGGGAGCTGTTTTTT
NA,NA,TRBJ2-5,TRBV30,CAWSVKGTETQYF,TGTGCCTGGAGTGTAAAAGGGACCGAGACCCAGTACTTC
TRBD1,few,TRBJ1-2,TRBV4-3,CASSQESQGAGYTF,TGCGCCAGCAGCCAAGAGAGTCAGGGGGCTGGCTACACCTTC
NA,NA,TRBJ1-2,TRBV20-1,CSAGAGYGYTF,TGCAGTGCTGGGGCGGGCTATGGCTACACCTTC
NA,NA,TRBJ1-2,TRBV5-1,CASSFEGPSYGYTF,TGCGCCAGCAGCTTCGAAGGGCCCTCCTATGGCTACACCTTC
NA,NA,TRBJ2-7,TRBV2,CASAGGRYEQYF,TGTGCCAGCGCCGGAGGGCGCTACGAGCAGTACTTC
NA,NA,TRBJ1-6,TRBV5-1,CASSLSGQGNSPLHF,TGCGCCAGCAGCTTGAGTGGGCAGGGAAATTCACCCCTCCACTTT
TRBD2,once,TRBJ2-3,TRBV27,CASSFLAGGITDTQYF,TGTGCCAGCAGTTTCCTAGCGGGAGGAATCACAGATACGCAGTATTTT
NA,once,TRBJ2-5,TRBV5-1,CASSRPDGETQYF,TGCGCCAGCAGCCGTCCGGACGGAGAGACCCAGTACTTC
NA,NA,TRBJ2-1,TRBV28,CASSLNEQFF,TGTGCCAGCAGTTTAAATGAGCAGTTCTTC
NA,NA,TRBJ2-1,TRBV30,CAWNKRGGTKLGNEQFF,TGTGCCTGGAACAAACGGGGCGGGACAAAACTTGGCAATGAGCAGTTCTTC
TRBD1,NA,TRBJ1-2,TRBV27,CASKTSGTDNIYGYTF,TGTGCCAGCAAGACCTCCGGGACAGATAATATCTATGGCTACACCTTC
NA,NA,TRBJ1-2,TRBV6-1,CASSEWVSGDGYTF,TGTGCCAGCAGTGAGTGGGTCTCGGGAGATGGCTACACCTTC
NA,NA,TRBJ1-5,TRBV28,CASSTRPQHF,TGTGCCAGCAGTACACGGCCCCAGCATTTT
TRBD1,NA,TRBJ1-1,TRBV6-5,CASSYRDRGHFAAFF,TGTGCCAGCAGTTACCGGGACAGGGGGCATTTTGCAGCTTTCTTT
TRBD1,NA,TRBJ1-2,TRBV7-8,CASSLAVRDRGIYGYTF,TGTGCCAGCAGCTTAGCCGTCCGAGACAGGGGAATCTATGGCTACACCTTC
NA,many,TRBJ2-7,TRBV28,CASSSPGLRARGSYEQYF,TGTGCCAGCAGTTCACCGGGACTCCGGGCACGGGGCTCCTACGAGCAGTACTTC
NA,NA,TRBJ2-3,TRBV5-1,CASSPGGQTTDTQYF,TGCGCCAGCAGCCCCGGAGGCCAGACCACAGATACGCAGTATTTT
NA,few,TRBJ1-1,TRBV2,CASSEGVFGEAFF,TGTGCCAGCAGTGAAGGGGTATTCGGGGAAGCTTTCTTT